The entry below describes one T cell receptor beta chain. Antigen specificity is unknown. Produced via immunoSEQ multiplex PCR; TCRdb's table is partial and in-frame only. The sample holds about 150,000 clones, about 86% seen once. This entry is derived from a study of cytomegalovirus exposure and HLA in healthy donors. In the study overall: A later analysis reported the 120 validation repertoires used the same platform as the approximately 700 first-cohort repertoires.

Notes on the study in general: According to the study, roughly 160 TCR beta chains were cytomegalovirus-associated. Using the classifier, cytomegalovirus status was reportedly diagnosed with high specificity and sensitivity.

Separate from the approximately 650-subject first cohort, the roughly 130-subject validation cohort was the one that the donors belonged to. This CDR3 is 13 amino acids long. Germline-derived CDR1 and CDR2 are MGHRA and YSYEKL. V gave up 0 bases and J gave up 10 bases, with 10 bases separating them. This TCR came from a man between 18 and 29 years old in good health and CMV-seropositive. V and J are TRBV4-1 and TRBJ2-1, with D maybe TRBD2 (5 bases). The specimen sequenced was PBMCs. The CDR3 region has the DNA TGCGCCAGCAGCCAAGACGTCTCGGGGGAGCAGTTCTTC. It specifies CASSQDVSGEQFF.